This T cell receptor beta chain stems from a study of T cell repertoires in cytomegalovirus infection. Study outcomes and limitations: HLA-C-restricted, CMV-specific TCR beta clonotypes were dominant ex vivo.

The CDR3 totals 15 residues. CDR1 and CDR2 from the germline V gene are LNHDA and SQIVND (reference sequence). V was cut by 8 bases and J by 2 bases, with 17 bases left in between. This clonotype showed up just a few times. The target antigen is unknown. TCRdb redid the calling of the reads with MiXCR, one entry per CDR3 protein. The sample gives around 300,000 distinct CDR3 sequences, more than 20% of which show up once; about an eighth is in the top ten. Sequenced here: cultured PBMCs, sampled from culture after CMV antigen stimulation. The TCR originated in a human donor in good health (CMV status not recorded). Some clones in this sample may be carry-over from other donors' samples. The chain uses TRBV19 and TRBJ2-3; maybe TRBD2 (5 bases). The CDR3 is CASGKKGDITDTQYF. The CDR3 bases are TGTGCCAGTGGCAAAAAGGGAGACATCACAGATACGCAGTATTTT.